The 29 T cell receptor beta chains below come from one sample, sequenced in a study of regulatory T cells in long-lasting Graves disease. CDR3-region Arm-PCR and iRepertoire HTBI primers produced the TCR beta libraries. TCRdb re-analysed the multiplex PCR reads in MiXCR, keeping a single row per CDR3 protein. The sample consists of some 340,000 distinct CDR3 sequences, approximately 10% of them appearing once. Time point of the sample: newly diagnosed GD, antithyroid drugs for less than 3 months. Scientists built the TCR library using RNA that was extracted from PBMCs. The sample was also reused in another study, on T cells in Graves' hyperthyroidism and ophthalmopathy.

The sample consisted of peripheral blood mononuclear cells (PBMCs), taken at new diagnosis, from a patient treated with antithyroid drugs. These TCRs come from a woman in her late teens or twenties with Graves disease.

As regards this clonotype: A much larger clone sits a single nucleotide away, making a read error possible. The chain carries TRBV7-4 and TRBJ2-3; D might be TRBD2 (6 bases). The length of the CDR3 is 17 residues. Germline V gene sequence: CDR1 SGHVT, CDR2 SQSDAQ. The CDR3 sequence is CAGSLGDWSGGTDTQYF. CDR3 nucleotides: TGTGCCGGCAGTTTAGGGGACTGGTCGGGCGGCACAGATACGCAGTATTTT.

There are many counts of this clonotype. V usage is TRBV11-2 and J usage is TRBJ1-5; a possible D gene is TRBD1 (6 bases). Germline assignment: CDR1 SGHAT and CDR2 FQNNGV. Trimming left V 1 base short and J 3 bases short, with 13 bases between. CDR3 length: 16 residues. This chain's CDR3 is CASSLVSGGPNQPQHF. Here the CDR3 DNA reads TGTGCCAGCAGCTTAGTATCGGGGGGCCCCAATCAGCCCCAGCATTTT.

The sample holds many counts of this clonotype. The rearrangement joins TRBV6-5 to TRBJ2-3, with no clear D. The germline V and J ends were trimmed by 0 bases and 2 bases, with 9 bases remaining between them. The CDR3 consists of 15 residues. Germline CDR1 and CDR2: MNHEY and SVGAGI. The CDR3 here is CASSYSGLLTDTQYF. CDR3 nucleotides: TGTGCCAGCAGTTACTCGGGTCTGCTCACAGATACGCAGTATTTT.

The chain carries TRBV3-1 and TRBJ2-5; D gene unclear. The V end was cut by 0 bases, the J end by 5 bases, with 16 bases between. Germline values: CDR1 LGHDT, CDR2 YNNKEL (reference sequence). This CDR3 is built from 16 residues. CDR3: CASSQESWYRRETQYF. The CDR3 nucleotides read TGTGCCAGCAGCCAAGAGTCTTGGTATCGGCGGGAGACCCAGTACTTC.

This clonotype was detected many times. The junction does not match germline at one end; this may be a read error. V gene TRBV5-1 combines with J gene TRBJ2-3; 16 bases fit TRBD2. The CDR3 length is 19 residues. CDR1 is SGHRS, CDR2 YFSETQ, per germline. CDR3 region: CASSSLAGTSGGGTDTQYF. For the CDR3, the DNA is TGTGCCAGCAGCTCACTTGCCGGGACTAGCGGGGGGGGGACAGATACGCAGTATTTT.

This clonotype was observed a few times. A junction boundary mismatches the germline segment, possibly from a read error. The J gene is TRBJ2-2, the V gene TRBV6-1, with TRBD2 as a possible D gene (5 bases). The germline CDR1 and CDR2 sequences are MNHNS and SASEGT. This CDR3 region has 14 residues. The CDR3 nucleotides are TGTGCCAGCAACGAAAGGGTCGCCACCGGGGAGCTGCTTTTT. Translation gives CASNERVATGELLF.

A few counts support this clonotype. V and J are TRBV7-3 and TRBJ2-7; D tentatively fits TRBD1 or TRBD2 (6 bases each). Germline CDR1 reads SGHTA; CDR2 reads FQGTGA. Trimming took 5 bases from V and 2 from J, leaving 16 bases between them. The CDR3 sequence is 15 residues long. The CDR3 loop is CASSPQAEGAYEQYF. The CDR3 DNA reads as TGTGCCAGCAGCCCGCAGGCGGAGGGGGCCTACGAGCAGTACTTC.

This clonotype was picked up many times. V gene TRBV12-3 or TRBV12-4 combines with J gene TRBJ1-1; TRBD1 might be the D (6 bases). CDR3 length: 12 residues. V shed 3 bases and J shed 9 bases, with 11 bases lying between them. The CDR3 DNA follows: TGTGCCAGCAGTTTTTCCGGGACACAAGCTTTCTTT. It encodes CASSFSGTQAFF.

This rearrangement joins TRBV7-9 to TRBJ2-5, with D perhaps being TRBD1 or TRBD2 (5 bases each). CDR3 size: 13 residues. Germline V gene sequence: CDR1 SEHNR, CDR2 FQNEAQ (reference sequence). Trimming cost V 4 bases and J 4 bases, with 10 bases left between them. The CDR3: CASSSQGRETQYF. As DNA, the CDR3 is TGTGCCAGCAGCTCCCAGGGACGAGAGACCCAGTACTTC.

The chain couples TRBV28 to TRBJ2-1; D possibly corresponds to TRBD1 (7 bases). CDR3 length equals 12 residues. From germline, CDR1 is MDHEN and CDR2 SYDVKM. Trimming removed 3 bases from V and 15 bases from J, with 15 bases in between. CDR3 sequence (DNA): TGTGCCAGCAGTTTCGGGGGCAGGGGGATGTTCTTC. It yields the protein CASSFGGRGMFF.

In this sample, this clonotype turned up a few times. The chain combines TRBV7-2 with TRBJ2-7; D could derive from TRBD1 or TRBD2 (6 bases each). V lost 7 bases and J lost 4, with 11 bases in between. The CDR3 loop spans 12 amino acids. The germline V gene encodes CDR1 SGHTA and CDR2 FQGNSA. The DNA for the CDR3 is TGTGCCAGCACCCTAGGGGGGTACGAGCAGTACTTC. It translates to CASTLGGYEQYF.

At least ten counts were recorded for this clonotype. This chain connects TRBV18 to TRBJ2-3; 7 nucleotides align to TRBD2. The germline gives CDR1 KGHSH, CDR2 LQKENI. V dropped 6 bases and J dropped 6; count of bases not matched to a gene: 6. CDR3 length: 13 amino acids. Here the CDR3 DNA reads TGTGCCAGCTCTCCGTCCGGGGGGGATACGCAGTATTTT. Its translation is CASSPSGGDTQYF. Variable domain in full (rest from reference TRBV18 and TRBJ2-3): NAGVMQNPRHLVRRRGQEARLRCSPMKGHSHVYWYRQLPEEGLKFMVYLQKENIIDESGMPKERFSAEFPKEGPSILRIQQVVRGDSAAYFCASSPSGGDTQYFGPGTRLTVL.

The chain links TRBV4-2 to TRBJ1-5; D perhaps matches TRBD1 (6 bases). Germline lookup yields CDR1 LGHNA and CDR2 YNFKEQ. The V gene lost 1 base and the J gene lost 2 bases, with 21 bases spanning the gap. This CDR3 spans 19 amino acids. The CDR3 DNA reads TGTGCCAGCAGCCAAGGCGTGAAACCCTCAGGGGAACGCAATCAGCCCCAGCATTTT. Translating it yields CASSQGVKPSGERNQPQHF.

This clonotype was detected ten times or more. The chain has TRBV7-2 and TRBJ1-5; no firm D call. The V end lost 1 base, the J end lost 4 bases, and 17 bases lay between the germline ends. In germline, CDR1 is SGHTA, CDR2 FQGNSA. CDR3 length: 17 amino acids. This CDR3 is CASSLEPGDTLNQPQHF. The DNA of the CDR3 is TGTGCCAGCAGCTTAGAGCCTGGGGATACACTTAATCAGCCCCAGCATTTT.

This chain connects TRBV20-1 to TRBJ1-6; 10 positions agree with TRBD1. CDR3 length equals 16 residues. V trimming: 5 bases; J trimming: 8 bases; junction bases outside the gene matches: 12. Germline lookup yields CDR1 DFQATT and CDR2 SNEGSKA (reference sequence). DNA for the CDR3: TGCAGTGCTCCAAAGGTGGGACAGGGGCAGCATTCACCCCTCCACTTT. It specifies CSAPKVGQGQHSPLHF.

This clonotype appeared many times. This chain uses TRBV4-2 with TRBJ1-1; maybe TRBD1 (6 bases). Germline V CDR1 and CDR2: LGHNA, YNFKEQ. Trimming shortened V by 2 bases and J by 5 bases, and 9 bases separated the two germline ends. This CDR3 is built from 13 residues. For the CDR3, the DNA is TGTGCCAGCAGCCAAACAGGGACGACTGAAGCTTTCTTT. Its translation is CASSQTGTTEAFF.

This clonotype was seen at least ten times. The rearrangement uses TRBV7-9 and TRBJ2-5; 8 nucleotides align to TRBD1. The CDR3 extends over 14 amino acids. The J segment lost 5 bases and the V segment lost 5 bases, leaving 7 bases of the junction unmatched. The germline gives CDR1 SEHNR, CDR2 FQNEAQ (reference sequence). CDR3 DNA: TGTGCCAGCAGCGCCGAGACAGGGGCGGAGACCCAGTACTTC. It yields the protein CASSAETGAETQYF.

The sample holds many counts of this clonotype. The chain couples TRBV7-3 to TRBJ1-1, with D perhaps TRBD1 (5 bases). V was trimmed by 5 bases and J by 5 bases, leaving 15 bases between them. This CDR3 contains 14 residues. CDR1 and CDR2 from the germline V gene are SGHTA and FQGTGA. The CDR3 nucleotides are TGTGCCAGCAGCCCATCCCAGGGAAGGACTGAAGCTTTCTTT. This gives the protein CASSPSQGRTEAFF.

This clonotype was seen a few times. CDR3 region: CSPNSGSGTDTQYF. In nucleotides, the CDR3 is TGCAGTCCAAATAGCGGGAGCGGCACAGATACGCAGTATTTT. This sequence joins TRBV20-1 and TRBJ2-3, with TRBD2 matching 9 bases. This CDR3 region has 14 residues. Germline CDR1 DFQATT, CDR2 SNEGSKA (reference sequence). V was pared by 8 bases and J by 1 base, with 7 bases of the junction left unmatched.

This clonotype came up many times. The chain joins TRBV12-3 or TRBV12-4 to TRBJ1-5, with 9 bases aligning to TRBD1. Trimming removed 6 bases from V and 9 bases from J; junction bases left unmatched: 9. The CDR3 has 14 residues. This chain's CDR3 is CASSTSQGAAPQHF. CDR3 DNA: TGTGCCAGCAGCACTTCACAGGGGGCCGCGCCCCAGCATTTT.

The V call is TRBV12-3 or TRBV12-4, the J call TRBJ2-3, with a tentative D call TRBD2 (5 bases). V shed 3 bases and J shed 3 bases, with 10 bases lying between them. The CDR3 sequence is 14 residues long. The CDR3 DNA follows: TGTGCCAGCAGTTTGTATCTAGCTACAGATACGCAGTATTTT. This codes for CASSLYLATDTQYF.

The V and J genes are TRBV19 and TRBJ2-1; D perhaps matches TRBD1 (6 bases). Germline CDR1 reads LNHDA; CDR2 reads SQIVND (reference sequence). The CDR3 is 14 amino acids. V lost 7 bases, J lost 9 bases, and 19 bases lay in between. CDR3 residues: CASIGSVGAGEQFF. The CDR3 coding sequence is TGTGCCAGTATCGGGTCAGTGGGGGCAGGTGAGCAGTTCTTC.

This clonotype showed up many times. The chain couples TRBV7-8 to TRBJ2-7, with D possibly being TRBD1 (5 bases). This CDR3 has 13 amino acids. Germline assignment: CDR1 SGHVS and CDR2 FQNEAQ. The ends were cut back, 6 bases at V and 2 bases at J, with 11 bases in the middle. The CDR3 is CASRSRATYEQYF. The CDR3, as DNA: TGTGCCAGCAGGTCCAGGGCCACCTACGAGCAGTACTTC.

V and J are TRBV9 and TRBJ2-3, with unresolved D. Per germline, CDR1 SGDLS and CDR2 YYNGEE. CDR3 size: 16 residues. The ends were cut back, 3 bases at V and 0 bases at J, with 14 bases in the middle. The DNA of the CDR3 is TGTGCCAGCAGCGCCGCAGGATCTTCTAGCACAGATACGCAGTATTTT. It encodes CASSAAGSSSTDTQYF.

In this sample, this clonotype turned up many times. The chain employs TRBV3-1 and TRBJ1-5; no reliable D call. V lost 1 base and J lost 9, with 7 bases in between. The CDR3 length is 12 residues. The germline gives CDR1 LGHDT, CDR2 YNNKEL (reference sequence). This CDR3 is CASSQGISPQHF. The CDR3 DNA reads as TGTGCCAGCAGCCAAGGTATTTCGCCCCAGCATTTT.

This clonotype was seen at least ten times. V usage is TRBV6-5 and J usage is TRBJ1-5, with D maybe TRBD1 (5 bases). The CDR3 totals 17 residues. With 4 bases removed from V and 4 bases from J, the gap between germline ends came to 20 bases. CDR1 and CDR2 (germline): MNHEY, SVGAGI. In DNA form, the CDR3 reads TGTGCCAGCAGTTGGCCCCCTTTAAGGGGACGAAATCAGCCCCAGCATTTT. Its protein product is CASSWPPLRGRNQPQHF.

This clonotype was detected many times. The chain combines TRBV7-9 with TRBJ2-2; a weak D match, TRBD1 (6 bases). This CDR3 is 17 amino acids long. Deletions cut 5 bases from V and 2 bases from J, with 18 bases between. Germline CDR1 SEHNR, CDR2 FQNEAQ (reference sequence). In nucleotides, the CDR3 is TGTGCCAGCAGCGATCCCCGGCGCAGGGGCAACACCGGGGAGCTGTTTTTT. Its translation is CASSDPRRRGNTGELFF.

In this sample, this clonotype turned up many times. The V call is TRBV12-3 or TRBV12-4, the J call TRBJ2-7; a possible D gene is TRBD2 (5 bases). V was pared by 2 bases and J by 6 bases, with 14 bases between. The CDR3 totals 14 residues. The CDR3 protein is CASSLNGEGLEQYV. CDR3 bases: TGTGCCAGCAGTTTAAACGGGGAAGGTCTCGAGCAGTACGTC.

This clonotype was recorded at least ten times. V gene TRBV2 combines with J gene TRBJ1-6; possible D gene TRBD1, 6 bases. Between the trimmed V and J ends, which lost 6 bases and 5 bases, there was a span of 11 bases. CDR1 is SNHLY, CDR2 FYNNEI, per germline. This CDR3 has 14 residues. The CDR3 region has the DNA TGTGCCAGCAGGCAGGACAGACATAATTCACCCCTCCACTTT. This codes for CASRQDRHNSPLHF.